This T cell receptor beta chain is drawn from a study of T cells in Graves' hyperthyroidism and ophthalmopathy. Germline V lookup: CDR1 GTSNPN, CDR2 SVGIG (reference sequence). There are 15 residues in the CDR3. V was cut by 4 bases and J by 1 base, with 14 bases left in between. Based on clinical symptoms, serum thyroxine and TRAb, thyroid ultrasound and orbital computed tomography, diagnoses were reached. Out of approximately 10 ml of fresh peripheral blood came the PBMCs. RNA transcripts served as the template for amplifying TCR beta CDR3 regions. Researchers ran a first-round RT-PCR on the TCR CDR3 using the HTBI primer set. TCRdb processed the multiplex PCR reads anew with MiXCR; each CDR3 protein has one entry. The top ten hold approximately 7.5% of the sample, which has some 440,000 distinct CDR3 sequences, approximately 15% seen once. Study outcomes and limitations: Most expanded thyroid clonotypes above 0.001 also appeared in blood.

The sample holds many counts of this clonotype. Its antigen remains unknown. The sequencing input was blood. The source of this sequence is a woman between 18 and 29 years old with Graves' hyperthyroidism. The chain is built from TRBV30 and TRBJ1-5, with D perhaps TRBD1 (6 bases). The CDR3 sequence: CAWKTGGRSNQPQHF. For the CDR3, the DNA is TGTGCCTGGAAGACGGGGGGCAGGAGCAATCAGCCCCAGCATTTT.